The following is a T cell receptor beta chain sequence with its context. Its antigen is unknown. This sample is part of a study of identical twins. TCRdb recomputed calls from the 5' RACE reads with MiXCR, one row per CDR3 protein. Found here are fewer than 900,000 distinct CDR3 sequences, around 20% of them singletons; the top ten hold about 4.5%. Study-wide points: Less excess twin sharing appeared in beta out-of-frame sequences. Zero-insertion findings could be partly confounded by invariant cells (MAIT and iNKT cells).

This CDR3 is 12 amino acids long. Trimming took 5 bases from V and 7 from J, leaving 14 bases between them. CDR1 DFQATT and CDR2 SNEGSKA come from the germline V gene (reference sequence). These same records also appear under a second study, on T cells expressing NK-cell markers. From that second work: Among the eight sequenced donors, seven tested HCMV-seropositive and one tested seronegative. Alpha-beta TCR T cells were the sole sorting target in several experiments, owing to an anti-gamma-delta TCR antibody.

The receptor comes from a woman between 18 and 30 years old in good health. Sample: PBMCs. This rearrangement joins TRBV20-1 to TRBJ1-1; D is possibly TRBD1 (5 bases). The CDR3 protein is CSAEKDSHEAFF. The CDR3 DNA reads as TGCAGTGCTGAGAAAGACAGTCATGAAGCTTTCTTT.